The following is a T cell receptor (beta chain) sequence with its context. Its antigen is unidentified. The data were obtained in a study of graft-versus-host responses after intestinal transplantation. Overall study results and limits: Researchers found GvH clones in recipient marrow, and some showed up first in ileum or blood.

The CDR3 is 15 amino acids. The V segment lost 6 bases and the J segment 2 bases; nucleotides outside the gene matches: 9. CDR1 is SNHLY and CDR2 is FYNNEI in the germline V gene. Data came from immunoSEQ multiplex PCR; TCRdb stores just in-frame clones and leaves some out. The table lists 90,000 to 120,000 clones, roughly nine tenths of them singletons. The TCR was taken from a human donor who received an intestinal transplant. The chain links TRBV2 to TRBJ2-7; 8 bases agree with TRBD2. The material sequenced was unstimulated CD4+ T cells sorted from spleen or lymph node cells, taken before intestinal transplant. CDR3 DNA: TGTGCCAGCAGCCGGGGGATAGCGGGGACCTACGAGCAGTACTTC. This codes for CASSRGIAGTYEQYF.